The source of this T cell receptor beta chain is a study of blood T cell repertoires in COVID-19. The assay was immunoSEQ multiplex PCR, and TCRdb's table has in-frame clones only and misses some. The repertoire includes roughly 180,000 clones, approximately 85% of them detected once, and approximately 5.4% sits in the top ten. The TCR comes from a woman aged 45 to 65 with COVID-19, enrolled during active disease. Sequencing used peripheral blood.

The CDR3, as DNA: TGTGCCAGCAGCAAATCAGGGGGTGGCTACACCTTC. It codes for CASSKSGGGYTF. This chain joins TRBV7-6 and TRBJ1-2, with 7 bases fitting TRBD1. With 5 bases clipped from V and 7 bases from J, the junction kept 4 bases outside the gene matches. Germline V gene lookup returns CDR1 SGHVS and CDR2 FNYEAQ. This CDR3 region has 12 residues.